This T cell receptor beta chain was identified during a study of blood T cell repertoires in COVID-19. About the study: The study drew acute and convalescent COVID-19 samples from the United States, Italy and Spain.

Per the original data handling: Reference gene primer amplification in the assay estimated nucleated cell counts. Libraries were prepared by immunoSEQ multiplex PCR; TCRdb keeps only in-frame clonotypes and omits some of them. The DNA gave D and trimming, while V, J and clone size come from that table. The repertoire consists of approximately 230,000 clones, with roughly four fifths occurring once and the leading ten covering roughly 10%. The CDR3 contains 14 residues. Trimming removed 5 bases from V and 3 bases from J; junction bases left unmatched: 3. The V gene's germline CDR1 is SEHNR and CDR2 FQNEAQ (reference sequence).

V is TRBV7-9 and J is TRBJ2-7; 11 bases fit TRBD2. Sequenced input: peripheral blood. The sequence came from an elderly man with acute or convalescent COVID-19. DNA of the CDR3: TGTGCCAGCAGCCCGGGGACTAGCGGCTACGAGCAGTACTTC. This encodes CASSPGTSGYEQYF.